These T cell receptor beta chains were read from a single sample in a study of blood T cell repertoires in COVID-19. The protocol was immunoSEQ multiplex PCR, while the TCRdb copy is restricted to in-frame clones and leaves out a portion. The sample holds about 190,000 clones, around 86% seen once. Sequencing used peripheral blood. Receptor source: a woman under 40 with active or convalescent COVID-19. The CDR3 runs from the conserved cysteine through the conserved F or W. Not all rows give a size; the values are once, few, many and, for expanded clones, a class.

>14|few|TRBV27|TRBJ1-5
CASSLGAPNQPQHF
>15|-|TRBV6-5|TRBJ1-1
CASSYRETGGTEAFF
>15|-|TRBV19|TRBJ1-2
CASSIDRDRARGYTF
>12|-|TRBV27|TRBJ1-5
CASSFADQPQHF
>15|-|TRBV18|TRBJ1-2
CASSHGQSFMYGYTF
>17|-|TRBV4-1|TRBJ2-3
CASSQRSQRRSTDTQYF
>15|-|TRBV9|TRBJ1-2
CASSQWTVWKYGYTF
>15|-|TRBV4-1|TRBJ1-1
CASSQDNRVSTEAFF
>16|-|TRBV28|TRBJ2-7
CASNPLGTSASYEQYF
>14|-|TRBV28|TRBJ2-7
CASSPRATPGEQYF
>14|-|TRBV7-9|TRBJ1-4
CASSLGATGEKLFF
>13|-|TRBV28|TRBJ2-7
CASSIKNSYEQYF
>15|-|TRBV9|TRBJ1-5
CASAPGSLSNQPQHF
>15|-|TRBV18|TRBJ1-5
CASSGQGVPNQPQHF
>14|few|TRBV30|TRBJ1-2
CAWSTGMGGSGYTF
>13|-|TRBV7-6|TRBJ1-2
CASSLARDYGYTF
>13|-|TRBV24-1|TRBJ2-1
CATSDLGPRGQFF
>16|-|TRBV28|TRBJ1-1
CASSRLGGGPNVGAFF
>12|-|TRBV7-2|TRBJ2-6
CASTRGANVLTF
>17|-|TRBV18|TRBJ1-2
CASSHARGEARDYGYTF
>12|-|TRBV28|TRBJ2-7
CASSLKGSEQYF
>13|-|TRBV28|TRBJ1-2
CASSPPVSYGYTF
>13|-|TRBV2|TRBJ1-1
CASSEEASAEAFF
>16|-|TRBV6-6|TRBJ1-2
CASSSYNLVAGYGYTF
>16|once|TRBV11-2|TRBJ1-3
CASSTVQGPSGNTIYF
>17|-|TRBV9|TRBJ1-4
CASSVDHGTGGGEKLFF
>12|few|TRBV12-3/TRBV12-4|TRBJ1-1
CASSAQGGEAFF
>16|-|TRBV28|TRBJ2-7
CASTEGGQGRVYEQYF
>14|-|TRBV11-3|TRBJ2-2
CASRDRGNAGELFF
>15|-|TRBV6-5|TRBJ2-1
CASSPAVAGGREQFF
>13|-|TRBV10-2|TRBJ1-1
CASSQDMNTEAFF
>12|-|TRBV30|TRBJ1-4
CAWSKGDEKLFF
>16|-|TRBV1|TRBJ2-7
CTSSQGIKLGGYEQYF
>15|few|TRBV3-1/TRBV3-2|TRBJ1-2
CASSQVSGVTYGYTF
>13|-|TRBV19|TRBJ1-1
CASSPTPNTEAFF
>13|-|TRBV19|TRBJ2-1
CASASGRRNEQFF
>16|-|TRBV2|TRBJ2-1
CASSPPGGSSYNEQFF
>13|-|TRBV11-2|TRBJ1-2
CASTGAFSYGYTF
>16|-|TRBV6-2/TRBV6-3|TRBJ2-1
CASSYGSGLNYNEQFF
>14|-|TRBV13|TRBJ2-1
CASTQDRSYNEQFF
>13|-|TRBV2|TRBJ2-7
CASSADRGYEQYF
>11|-|TRBV20-1|TRBJ2-7
CSATRDYEQYF
>17|-|TRBV4-2|TRBJ2-1
CASSQEGTSGSLDEQFF
>14|-|TRBV18|TRBJ1-1
CASSPGRAPTEAFF
>15|-|TRBV6-5|TRBJ1-2
CASSYKGQGIYGYTF
>17|-|TRBV4-2|TRBJ1-6
CASSQAEQANYNSPLHF
>15|-|TRBV6-1|TRBJ1-2
CASSEARFPLYGYTF
>14|-|TRBV24-1|TRBJ1-2
CATSADRFFYGYTF
>15|-|TRBV7-9|TRBJ1-4
CASSLKQLSNEKLFF
>19|-|TRBV3-1/TRBV3-2|TRBJ2-5
CASSQGRTSGSPRGETQYF
>13|-|TRBV19|TRBJ1-1
CASSISGVSEAFF
>14|-|TRBV7-9|TRBJ1-1
CASSNSLGGTEAFF
>15|-|TRBV7-9|TRBJ2-1
CASRRTSGSVYEQFF
>17|once|TRBV2|TRBJ2-2
CASSPPGLAGGTGELFF
>12|-|TRBV28|TRBJ1-2
CASRETDYGYTF